The 2 T cell receptor beta chains presented below share a single source sample, sequenced in a study of blood T cell repertoires in COVID-19 (dated by TCRdb to the early 2020s). Library preparation employed the immunoSEQ multiplex PCR assay. TCRdb stores this immuneACCESS table with in-frame sequences only. Part of the clones is absent; in the studies checked, under half of the shortfall reflects unresolved V genes, and no reason is known for the rest. The sample has tens of thousands of clones on record, about 80% of them singletons. The ten largest clones represent roughly a sixth of the sample. Sequencing was performed on peripheral blood. The receptors come from a man older than 75 with active COVID-19.

The rearrangement uses TRBV7-9 and TRBJ2-7; no clear D gene. CDR1 and CDR2 from the germline V gene are SEHNR and FQNEAQ (reference sequence). This CDR3 is built from 12 residues. The ends were cut back, 5 bases at V and 1 base at J, with 6 bases in the middle. Written as DNA, the CDR3 is TGTGCCAGCAGCCAGATGTCCTACGAGCAGTACTTC. Its translation: CASSQMSYEQYF.

In this sample, this clone turned up many times. This rearrangement joins TRBV18 to TRBJ1-2; no reliable D call. Germline V gene sequence: CDR1 KGHSH, CDR2 LQKENI. The CDR3 loop spans 13 amino acids. Trimming left V 1 base short and J 2 bases short, with 5 bases between. CDR3 in DNA: TGTGCCAGCTCACCACTCAGGAACTATGGCTACACCTTC. Amino acids: CASSPLRNYGYTF.